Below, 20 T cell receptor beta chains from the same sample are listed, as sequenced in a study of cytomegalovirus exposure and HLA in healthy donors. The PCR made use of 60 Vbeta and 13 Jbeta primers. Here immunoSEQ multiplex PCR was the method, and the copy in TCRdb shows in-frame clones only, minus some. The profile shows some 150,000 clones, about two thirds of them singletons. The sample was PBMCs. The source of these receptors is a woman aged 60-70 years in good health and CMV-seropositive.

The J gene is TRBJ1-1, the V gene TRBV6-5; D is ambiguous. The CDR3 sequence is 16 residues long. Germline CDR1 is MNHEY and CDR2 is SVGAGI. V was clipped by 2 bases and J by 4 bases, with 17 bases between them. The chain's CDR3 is CASSYGVSASGTEAFF. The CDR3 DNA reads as TGTGCCAGCAGTTACGGCGTTTCGGCCTCGGGCACTGAAGCTTTCTTT.

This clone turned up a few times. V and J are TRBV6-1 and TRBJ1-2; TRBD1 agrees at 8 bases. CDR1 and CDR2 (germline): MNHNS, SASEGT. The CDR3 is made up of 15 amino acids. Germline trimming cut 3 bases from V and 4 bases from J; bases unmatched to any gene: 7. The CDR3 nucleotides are TGTGCCAGCAGTGATATCGGGACAGGAGGCTATGGCTACACCTTC. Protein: CASSDIGTGGYGYTF.

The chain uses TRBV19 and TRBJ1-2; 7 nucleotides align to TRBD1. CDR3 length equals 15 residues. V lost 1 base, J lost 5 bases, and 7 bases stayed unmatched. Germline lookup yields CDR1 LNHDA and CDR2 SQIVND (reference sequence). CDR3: CASSIGKTGEYGYTF. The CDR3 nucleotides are TGTGCCAGTAGTATAGGAAAAACAGGGGAATATGGCTACACCTTC.

The CDR3 nucleotides are TGTGCCACCAGCAGAGGGAGAGCAGAGAACACTGAAGCTTTCTTT. Its protein is CATSRGRAENTEAFF. V usage is TRBV15 and J usage is TRBJ1-1; D unclear. Germline CDR1 reads LNHNV; CDR2 reads YYDKDF (reference sequence). The CDR3 has 15 residues. Between the trimmed V and J ends, which lost 1 base and 1 base, there was a span of 10 bases. Full variable domain (outside the CDR3, taken from reference TRBV15 and TRBJ1-1): DAMVIQNPRYQVTQFGKPVTLSCSQTLNHNVMYWYQQKSSQAPKLLFHYYDKDFNNEADTPDNFQSRRPNTSFCFLDIRSPGLGDTAMYLCATSRGRAENTEAFFGQGTRLTVV.

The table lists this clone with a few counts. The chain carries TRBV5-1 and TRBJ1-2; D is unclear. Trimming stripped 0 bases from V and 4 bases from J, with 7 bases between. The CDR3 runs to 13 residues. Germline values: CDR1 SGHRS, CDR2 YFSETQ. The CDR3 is CASSLDSLYGYTF. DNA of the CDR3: TGCGCCAGCAGCTTGGACAGTCTCTATGGCTACACCTTC.

CDR3 sequence: CASSQGTEGRRYNEQFF. CDR3 DNA sequence: TGCGCCAGCAGCCAAGGTACTGAGGGGAGGAGGTACAATGAGCAGTTCTTC. The rearrangement links TRBV4-1 to TRBJ2-1; weak D call: TRBD2 (6 bases). CDR1 is MGHRA, CDR2 YSYEKL, per germline. The CDR3 contains 17 residues. V dropped 1 base and J dropped 4 bases, with 17 bases sitting between them.

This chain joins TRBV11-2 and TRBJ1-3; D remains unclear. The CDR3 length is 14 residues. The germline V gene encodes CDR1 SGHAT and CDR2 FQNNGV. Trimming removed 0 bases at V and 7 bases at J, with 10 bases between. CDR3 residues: CASSLDPSGNTIYF. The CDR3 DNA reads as TGTGCCAGCAGCTTAGATCCCTCCGGGAACACCATATATTTT.

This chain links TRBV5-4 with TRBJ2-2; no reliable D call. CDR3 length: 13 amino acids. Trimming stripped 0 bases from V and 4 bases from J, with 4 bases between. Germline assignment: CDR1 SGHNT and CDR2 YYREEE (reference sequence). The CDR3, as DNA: TGTGCCAGCAGCTTGGGCGGCACCGGGGAGCTGTTTTTT. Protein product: CASSLGGTGELFF. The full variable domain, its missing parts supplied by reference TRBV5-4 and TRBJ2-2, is ETGVTQSPTHLIKTRGQQVTLRCSSQSGHNTVSWYQQALGQGPQFIFQYYREEENGRGNFPPRFSGLQFPNYSSELNVNALELDDSALYLCASSLGGTGELFFGEGSRLTVL.

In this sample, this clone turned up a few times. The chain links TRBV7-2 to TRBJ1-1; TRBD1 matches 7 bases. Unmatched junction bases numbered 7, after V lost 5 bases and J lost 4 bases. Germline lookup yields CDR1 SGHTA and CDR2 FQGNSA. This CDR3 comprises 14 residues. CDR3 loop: CASSKPYRGTEAFF. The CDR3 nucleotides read TGTGCCAGCAGCAAACCCTACAGGGGCACTGAAGCTTTCTTT.

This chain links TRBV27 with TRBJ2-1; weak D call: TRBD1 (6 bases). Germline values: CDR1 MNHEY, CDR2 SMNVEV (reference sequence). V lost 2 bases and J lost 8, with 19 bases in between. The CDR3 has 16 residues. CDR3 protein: CASSLTFWTEWDEQFF. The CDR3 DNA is TGTGCCAGCAGTTTAACCTTTTGGACAGAATGGGATGAGCAGTTCTTC.

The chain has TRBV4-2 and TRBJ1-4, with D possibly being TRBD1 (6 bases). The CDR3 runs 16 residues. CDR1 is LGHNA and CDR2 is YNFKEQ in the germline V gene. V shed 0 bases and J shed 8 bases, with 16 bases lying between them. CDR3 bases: TGTGCCAGCAGCCAAGAAACAGGGATAGATGGGGAAAAACTGTTTTTT. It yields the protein CASSQETGIDGEKLFF.

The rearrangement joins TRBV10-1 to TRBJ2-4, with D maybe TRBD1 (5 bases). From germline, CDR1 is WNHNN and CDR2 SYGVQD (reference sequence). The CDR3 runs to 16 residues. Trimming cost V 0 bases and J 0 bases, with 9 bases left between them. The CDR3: CASSESAGLAKNIQYF. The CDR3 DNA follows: TGCGCCAGCAGTGAGTCGGCAGGGCTAGCCAAAAACATTCAGTACTTC.

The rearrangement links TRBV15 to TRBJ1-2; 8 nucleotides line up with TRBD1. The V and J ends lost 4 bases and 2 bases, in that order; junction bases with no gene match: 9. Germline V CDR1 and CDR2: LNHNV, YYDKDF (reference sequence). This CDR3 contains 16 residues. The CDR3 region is CATSKVGQGRNYGYTF. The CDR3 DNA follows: TGTGCCACCAGCAAAGTAGGACAGGGAAGGAACTATGGCTACACCTTC.

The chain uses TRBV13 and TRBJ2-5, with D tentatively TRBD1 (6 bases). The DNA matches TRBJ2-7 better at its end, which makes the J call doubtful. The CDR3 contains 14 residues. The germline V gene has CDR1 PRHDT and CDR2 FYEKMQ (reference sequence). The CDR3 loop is CASSAYREPYEQYF. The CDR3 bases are TGTGCCAGCAGCGCCTACAGGGAGCCCTACGAGCAGTACTTC.

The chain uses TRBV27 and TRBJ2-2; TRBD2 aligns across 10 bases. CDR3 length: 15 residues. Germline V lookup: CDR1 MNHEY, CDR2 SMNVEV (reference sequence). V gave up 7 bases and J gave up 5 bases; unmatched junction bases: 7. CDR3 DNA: TGTGCCAGCAAACTAGCGGGAATTATTACCGGGGAGCTGTTTTTT. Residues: CASKLAGIITGELFF.

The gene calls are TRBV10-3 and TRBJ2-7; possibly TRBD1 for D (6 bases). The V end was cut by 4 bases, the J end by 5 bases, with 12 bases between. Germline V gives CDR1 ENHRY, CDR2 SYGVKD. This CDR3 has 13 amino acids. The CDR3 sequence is CAISVETGHEQYF. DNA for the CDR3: TGTGCCATCAGTGTCGAGACAGGTCACGAGCAGTACTTC.

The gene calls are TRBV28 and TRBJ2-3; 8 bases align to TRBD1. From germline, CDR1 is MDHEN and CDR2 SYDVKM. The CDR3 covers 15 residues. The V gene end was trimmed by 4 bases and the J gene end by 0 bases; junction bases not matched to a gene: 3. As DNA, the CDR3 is TGTGCCAGCAGTTCCCGGGACAGGAGCACAGATACGCAGTATTTT. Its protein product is CASSSRDRSTDTQYF.

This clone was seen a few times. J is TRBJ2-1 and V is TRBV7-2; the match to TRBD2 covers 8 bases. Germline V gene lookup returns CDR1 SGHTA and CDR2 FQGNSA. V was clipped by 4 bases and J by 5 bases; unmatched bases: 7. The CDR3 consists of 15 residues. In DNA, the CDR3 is TGTGCCAGCAGCTCCACTAGCGGAAGTAACAATGAGCAGTTCTTC. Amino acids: CASSSTSGSNNEQFF.

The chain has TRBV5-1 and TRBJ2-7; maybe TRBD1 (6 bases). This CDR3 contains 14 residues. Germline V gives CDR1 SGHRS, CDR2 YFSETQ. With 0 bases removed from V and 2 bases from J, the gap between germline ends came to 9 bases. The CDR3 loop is CASSLAGEPYEQYF. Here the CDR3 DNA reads TGCGCCAGCAGCTTGGCAGGGGAACCCTACGAGCAGTACTTC.

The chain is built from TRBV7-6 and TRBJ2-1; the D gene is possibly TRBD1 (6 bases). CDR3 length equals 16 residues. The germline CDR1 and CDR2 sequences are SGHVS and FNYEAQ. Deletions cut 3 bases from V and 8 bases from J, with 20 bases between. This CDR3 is CASSFSGQGYSDEQFF. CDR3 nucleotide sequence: TGTGCCAGCAGCTTTTCGGGACAAGGATATTCCGATGAGCAGTTCTTC.